This record concerns one T cell receptor (beta chain) sequence. Many counts were recorded for this clonotype. What antigen it recognizes has not been identified. No base qualities exist here, and no much larger clone lies one base off it. The CDR3 contains 15 residues, cysteine and phenylalanine counted. CDR3 DNA is the only sequence kept; it has 45 bases, read in frame from the first base. The trim is 5 bases for V and 2 bases for J, with a gap of 14 bases between the germline ends. The sample belongs to a study of T-cell reconstitution after alpha-beta-depleted transplantation in children (dated by TCRdb to 2016 to 2017). About the investigation overall: T-cell immune reconstitution after TCRalphabeta/CD19-depleted allogeneic hematopoietic cell transplantation in children was quantitatively tracked in the study by means of TCR repertoire profiling.

The protocol used for the library was PCR. The reads were generated on an Illumina HiSeq 2500. TCR libraries were prepared with molecular barcoding, using unique molecular identifiers to normalize TCRbeta repertoire quantification. The raw public data were reprocessed by TCRdb itself: fastp quality trimming at Q25, MiXCR clonotype calling, in-frame beta chains only. Identical CDR3 protein sequences are pooled into one entry, listed with their most common genes and DNA. Present in this sample are over 15,000 distinct CDR3 sequences, under 15% of which were seen just once. The ten largest account for less than 45% of the sample. What the work shows at the level of the full study, not this receptor alone: In some patients, high TCRbeta diversity at day 60 was attributed to recipient T cells and intrathymic progenitors that had survived conditioning. Hyperexpanded clone frequencies declined over subsequent months; after one year, T-cell counts and TCRbeta diversity were mostly attributed to newly produced T cells. About two months after transplant, the apparently early recovery of alphabetaT-cell counts reportedly depended on just several hundred clones that had expanded rapidly and came from non-depleted graft cells.

The time point tag for this specimen amounts to: day 60 (about 2 months) after transplantation. The treatment or condition label for this specimen denotes: allogeneic hematopoietic cell transplantation with graft depleted of TCRalphabeta T cells and CD19 B cells. The children who served as transplant recipients had been given grafts of TCRalphabeta/CD19-depleted allogeneic hematopoietic cells. The chain is made from TRBV12-3 or TRBV12-4 and TRBJ2-3, with TRBD1 perhaps the D gene, on 7 matching bases. The input for sequencing was PBMCs, mostly from graft donor cells, taken 60 days after TCRalphabeta/CD19-depleted stem cell transplant. The clonotype comes from a female patient aged 2 to 10 who had a stem cell transplant for congenital amegakaryocytic thrombocytopenia, so the T cells may come from the graft donor. For the CDR3, the sequence is CASSRPGGYTDTQYF. The nucleotides read TGTGCCAGCAGTAGGCCAGGGGGGTACACAGATACGCAGTATTTT.